This T cell receptor beta chain was sequenced during a study of blood T cells in healthy people across ages. This clonotype was counted between two and nine times. Next came a second PCR, run for roughly 6 to 11 cycles, which used a sample-barcoded 5' primer along with a J-beta primer mix. TCRdb passed the 5' RACE reads through MiXCR, listing each CDR3 protein once. The table records about 930,000 distinct CDR3 sequences, 25% to 35% of them present only once. Caucasian, healthy and from Russia, the donors were aged between about 6 and 90. CDR1 is DFQATT and CDR2 is SNEGSKA in the germline V gene (reference sequence). Trimming took 6 bases from V and 8 from J, leaving 26 bases between them. The CDR3 consists of 16 residues. This sample also belongs to another study, concerning T cells of mothers and their children. From that paper: Related mother-child pairs showed slightly, non-significantly higher overlap than unrelated pairs.

Material for sequencing was blood. This sequence originates from a woman in her 40s in good health. The chain is built from TRBV20-1 and TRBJ1-5, with D perhaps TRBD1 (5 bases). The CDR3 DNA reads TGCAGTGCGTTAGGGGCAGGTGCTAGGGTCAGGGAGCCCCAGCATTTT. Translating it yields CSALGAGARVREPQHF.